This is a list of T cell receptor beta chains from one sample in a study of blood T cell repertoires in COVID-19. Generated by immunoSEQ multiplex PCR, the TCRdb table keeps only in-frame clones and is missing some. The table shows tens of thousands of clones, with about 88% occurring only once. Sequences were obtained from peripheral blood. Receptors were obtained from a man aged 65 to 79 with active COVID-19. Each CDR3 is given with its conserved first and last residue. A D gene is named only where the DNA matches it firmly. For some rows the clone size is stated as once, few or many, or as a class when expanded; others skip it.

abundance: NA
d_gene: NA
v_gene: TRBV4-2
j_gene: TRBJ1-5
CDR3aa: CASSQEWGGVHYSNQPQHF
CDR3nt: TGTGCCAGCAGCCAAGAGTGGGGGGGCGTTCATTATAGCAATCAGCCCCAGCATTTT

abundance: few
d_gene: NA
v_gene: TRBV6-5
j_gene: TRBJ2-7
CDR3aa: CASSYSSGNPYEQYF
CDR3nt: TGTGCCAGCAGTTACTCTTCAGGGAACCCCTACGAGCAGTACTTC

abundance: NA
d_gene: NA
v_gene: TRBV6-2/TRBV6-3
j_gene: TRBJ2-5
CDR3aa: CASSYPRGREETQYF
CDR3nt: TGTGCCAGCAGTTACCCCAGGGGTAGGGAAGAGACCCAGTACTTC

abundance: NA
d_gene: NA
v_gene: TRBV4-3
j_gene: TRBJ2-1
CDR3aa: CASSQGGDFWGEQFF
CDR3nt: TGCGCCAGCAGCCAAGGGGGGGACTTTTGGGGTGAGCAGTTCTTC

abundance: NA
d_gene: TRBD1
v_gene: TRBV6-5
j_gene: TRBJ2-5
CDR3aa: CASSTDRGETQYF
CDR3nt: TGTGCCAGCAGTACGGACAGGGGGGAGACCCAGTACTTC

abundance: NA
d_gene: NA
v_gene: TRBV9
j_gene: TRBJ2-1
CDR3aa: CLAIADSRLNEQFF
CDR3nt: TGTCTCGCAATAGCGGACTCCCGATTGAATGAGCAGTTCTTC

abundance: once
d_gene: NA
v_gene: TRBV4-1
j_gene: TRBJ1-1
CDR3aa: CASSPWGGNTEAFF
CDR3nt: TGCGCCAGCAGCCCCTGGGGGGGGAACACTGAAGCTTTCTTT

abundance: NA
d_gene: TRBD2
v_gene: TRBV5-6
j_gene: TRBJ2-5
CDR3aa: CASSLAGLAGSETQYF
CDR3nt: TGTGCCAGCAGCTTGGCCGGGCTAGCGGGGTCAGAGACCCAGTACTTC

abundance: once
d_gene: NA
v_gene: TRBV14
j_gene: TRBJ2-7
CDR3aa: CASSQDPFYEQYF
CDR3nt: TGTGCCAGCAGCCAAGATCCCTTCTACGAGCAGTACTTC

abundance: NA
d_gene: NA
v_gene: TRBV6-5
j_gene: TRBJ1-4
CDR3aa: CATGQRYEKLFF
CDR3nt: TGTGCCACCGGACAGCGGTATGAAAAACTGTTTTTT

abundance: few
d_gene: TRBD1
v_gene: TRBV11-3
j_gene: TRBJ2-4
CDR3aa: CASSWGQQNIQYF
CDR3nt: TGTGCCAGCAGCTGGGGACAGCAAAACATTCAGTACTTC